One and the same sample provided the 5 T cell receptor beta chains below, sequenced in a study of tumor and adjacent non-tumor tissue in lung cancer. Three rounds of nested PCR, following a modified ARM-PCR protocol, produced the TCRbeta library. TCRdb processed the multiplex PCR reads anew with MiXCR; each CDR3 protein has one entry. The sample lists some 100,000 distinct CDR3 sequences; 62% were seen once. The template was RNA from unsorted bulk tissue. This non-tumor lung sample came from over 3 cm beyond the tumor edge. The material sequenced was distant non-tumor lung tissue. The receptors originated from a man aged 55 to 70 with non-small cell lung cancer.

This clonotype appeared a few times. This chain joins TRBV20-1 and TRBJ2-1; 11 positions match TRBD2. Trimming took 5 bases from V and 6 from J; bases not matched to a gene: 3. Germline-derived CDR1 and CDR2 are DFQATT and SNEGSKA (reference sequence). CDR3 size: 13 residues. The CDR3 region has the DNA TGCAGTGCTGATCTAGCGGGAGGCAATGAGCAGTTCTTC. This sequence encodes CSADLAGGNEQFF.

Ten or more counts support this clonotype. The CDR3 loop reads CASSYSRLFNTEAFF. The CDR3 DNA reads as TGTGCCAGCAGTTACTCGCGACTTTTTAACACTGAAGCTTTCTTT. The gene calls are TRBV6-5 and TRBJ1-1; D call uncertain. V was trimmed by 0 bases and J by 2 bases, leaving 10 bases between them. Germline CDR1 reads MNHEY; CDR2 reads SVGAGI. The CDR3 has 15 residues.

As for this clonotype: This may arise from a read error, as a much more abundant clone is one base away. The chain couples TRBV11-2 to TRBJ1-2; a weak D match, TRBD1 (5 bases). Germline V gives CDR1 SGHAT, CDR2 FQNNGV. The CDR3 runs to 15 residues. The ends were cut back, 3 bases at V and 0 bases at J, with 11 bases in the middle. CDR3 protein: CASSFPGTSNYGYTF. The CDR3 DNA is TGTGCCAGCAGCTTCCCCGGGACGTCTAACTATGGCTACACCTTC.

About this clonotype itself: This clone may be a read error of a much larger clone one base away. The chain carries TRBV20-1 and TRBJ1-2; no clear D. V lost 5 bases to trimming and J lost 9 bases, with 16 bases between them. Germline-derived CDR1 and CDR2 are DFQATT and SNEGSKA (reference sequence). The CDR3 totals 12 residues. DNA for the CDR3: TGCAGTGCTGGCCCTTCGGGATCGTGCTACACCTTC. Translating gives CSAGPSGSCYTF.

The chain joins TRBV6-6 to TRBJ1-5, with D unresolved. The V end was cut by 7 bases, the J end by 5 bases, with 12 bases between. Germline V gene data show CDR1 as MNHNY and CDR2 as SVGAGI (reference sequence). The CDR3 loop spans 13 amino acids. CDR3 sequence: CASTDGSDQPQHF. DNA of the CDR3: TGTGCCAGCACTGATGGGTCGGATCAGCCCCAGCATTTT.